This record covers a single T cell receptor beta chain. Data came from immunoSEQ multiplex PCR; TCRdb stores just in-frame clones and leaves some out. The data contain about 120,000 clones, roughly 91% of them singletons. This sample is part of a study of T cell responses to AZD1222 COVID-19 vaccine. J gave up 0 bases and V 6 bases, and 7 bases lay outside the gene matches. Germline values: CDR1 SGHKS, CDR2 YYEKEE (reference sequence). The CDR3 loop spans 16 amino acids. This chain joins TRBV5-5 and TRBJ1-3; 9 positions agree with TRBD1. The sequences come from peripheral blood, collected on day 0 of AZD1222 vaccination. This TCR derives from an adult in good health. Here the CDR3 reads CASTERDRVSGNTIYF. The CDR3 coding sequence is TGTGCCAGCACCGAACGGGACAGGGTCTCTGGAAACACCATATATTTT.